A single sample is the source of the 27 T cell receptor beta chains below, sequenced in a study of identical twins. TCRdb itself ran the 5' RACE reads through MiXCR, one entry per CDR3 protein. Here the sample spans 500,000 to 650,000 distinct CDR3 sequences, just over 7% being singletons. This same sample was also taken into another study, of yellow fever vaccine responses in identical twins.

The sequenced sample consisted of PBMCs. These receptor sequences come from a woman aged 18-35 years in good health.

At least ten counts were recorded for this clonotype. The DNA for the CDR3 is TGCGCCAGCAGCCGTTCGGAGGGGGCTCCAGCCAAAAACATTCAGTACTTC. This gives the protein CASSRSEGAPAKNIQYF. This chain connects TRBV5-1 to TRBJ2-4, with D possibly TRBD1 on 7 matching bases. Germline V gives CDR1 SGHRS, CDR2 YFSETQ. The V end was cut by 4 bases, the J end by 0 bases, with 17 bases between. CDR3 length: 17 amino acids.

This clonotype was seen many times. The chain carries TRBV12-3 or TRBV12-4 and TRBJ2-3, with 7 bases aligning to TRBD1. The CDR3 is 16 residues long. Unmatched junction bases numbered 13, after V lost 6 bases and J lost 4 bases. DNA of the CDR3: TGTGCCAGCAGCCCAGTCACAGGGGAAGGTGCAGATACGCAGTATTTT. As protein: CASSPVTGEGADTQYF.

The CDR3 here is CASSLAAASYGYTF. DNA for the CDR3: TGCGCCAGCAGCTTGGCGGCAGCTTCCTATGGCTACACCTTC. V gene TRBV5-1 combines with J gene TRBJ1-2; D unclear. There are 14 residues in the CDR3. Deletions cut 0 bases from V and 4 bases from J, with 10 bases between. In germline, CDR1 is SGHRS, CDR2 YFSETQ.

This clonotype was seen repeatedly, ten times or more. The chain recombines TRBV28 with TRBJ2-7; D may be TRBD1 (5 bases). The CDR3 extends over 17 amino acids. Trimming left V 2 bases short and J 0 bases short, with 17 bases between. Germline V gives CDR1 MDHEN, CDR2 SYDVKM. This chain's CDR3 is CASSLGLLTESSYEQYF. In DNA, the CDR3 is TGTGCCAGCAGTTTAGGGCTCCTGACAGAGAGCTCCTACGAGCAGTACTTC.

This clonotype was seen at least ten times. The rearrangement uses TRBV2 and TRBJ2-5, with D hard to call. Germline CDR1 reads SNHLY; CDR2 reads FYNNEI. The CDR3 has 14 amino acids. Trimming left V 3 bases short and J 0 bases short, with 8 bases between. CDR3 in DNA: TGTGCCAGCAGTGAGGCACGGGACCAAGAGACCCAGTACTTC. Translated, it gives CASSEARDQETQYF. Filled out from reference TRBV2 and TRBJ2-5, the complete variable domain reads EPEVTQTPSHQVTQMGQEVILRCVPISNHLYFYWYRQILGQKVEFLVSFYNNEISEKSEIFDDQFSVERPDGSNFTLKIRSTKLEDSAMYFCASSEARDQETQYFGPGTRLLVL.

This clonotype turned up a few times. The chain employs TRBV6-1 and TRBJ2-2, with 8 positions matching TRBD2. V lost 7 bases, J lost 4 bases, and 5 bases stayed unmatched. The germline V gene has CDR1 MNHNS and CDR2 SASEGT. The CDR3 extends over 14 amino acids. The CDR3 DNA is TGTGCCAGCATGGGGACTAGAACCACCGGGGAGCTGTTTTTT. Protein: CASMGTRTTGELFF.

This clonotype was seen a few times. V gene TRBV9 combines with J gene TRBJ2-1, with D possibly matching TRBD2 (6 bases). In germline, CDR1 is SGDLS, CDR2 YYNGEE. With 3 bases removed from V and 8 bases from J, the gap between germline ends came to 12 bases. The CDR3 length is 13 residues. CDR3 sequence (DNA): TGTGCCAGCAGCGCTATCCGGAGGGATGAGCAGTTCTTC. As protein: CASSAIRRDEQFF. Filled out from reference TRBV9 and TRBJ2-1, the complete variable domain reads DSGVTQTPKHLITATGQRVTLRCSPRSGDLSVYWYQQSLDQGLQFLIQYYNGEERAKGNILERFSAQQFPDLHSELNLSSLELGDSALYFCASSAIRRDEQFFGPGTRLTVL.

The V call is TRBV7-9, the J call TRBJ2-6; D is unresolved. V was pared by 5 bases and J by 4 bases, with 12 bases between. Germline values: CDR1 SEHNR, CDR2 FQNEAQ (reference sequence). The CDR3 sequence is 15 residues long. In DNA, the CDR3 is TGTGCCAGCAGCATCCGGGCGGACGGGGCCAACGTCCTGACTTTC. Protein product: CASSIRADGANVLTF.

This clonotype was detected ten times or more. V usage is TRBV5-1 and J usage is TRBJ2-3; 8 bases align to TRBD2. The CDR3 is made up of 17 amino acids. V gave up 3 bases and J gave up 5 bases; unmatched junction bases: 14. Germline V gene lookup returns CDR1 SGHRS and CDR2 YFSETQ. Here the CDR3 reads CASSWPTAGEEVDTQYF. Written as DNA, the CDR3 is TGCGCCAGCAGCTGGCCCACAGCGGGAGAGGAGGTAGATACGCAGTATTTT.

This clonotype was observed a handful of times. The chain is built from TRBV25-1 and TRBJ2-2; unclear D gene. V lost 7 bases, J lost 5 bases, and 11 bases lay in between. Germline V gene sequence: CDR1 MGHDK, CDR2 SYGVNS. The CDR3 is 13 residues long. CDR3: CASTAPGTGELFF. The DNA of the CDR3 is TGTGCCAGCACCGCCCCGGGTACCGGGGAGCTGTTTTTT.

This clonotype was seen many times. The V gene is TRBV5-1, the J gene TRBJ2-1; TRBD2 matches at 10 bases. The germline gives CDR1 SGHRS, CDR2 YFSETQ. The trim removed 4 bases at V and 9 bases at J, leaving 10 bases unmatched. The CDR3 loop spans 15 amino acids. Here the CDR3 reads CASSPLLAGEGEQFF. The CDR3 DNA reads TGCGCCAGCAGCCCCCTTCTAGCGGGAGAGGGTGAGCAGTTCTTC.

The V gene is TRBV6-1, the J gene TRBJ2-7; 9 positions match TRBD1. The CDR3 loop spans 15 amino acids. The germline gives CDR1 MNHNS, CDR2 SASEGT. V shed 6 bases and J 3 bases; nucleotides not matched to a gene: 9. The CDR3 protein is CASSETGGGFYEQYV. The CDR3, as DNA: TGTGCCAGCAGCGAAACAGGGGGCGGCTTCTACGAGCAGTACGTC.

This clonotype has at least ten counts. V gene TRBV11-2 combines with J gene TRBJ2-2, with 7 bases that match TRBD1. Germline V CDR1 and CDR2: SGHAT, FQNNGV. The CDR3 is 18 residues long. V lost 1 base and J lost 6; bases outside the gene matches: 14. In DNA, the CDR3 is TGTGCCAGCAGCTTAGTCTCCCTCTATGACAGGGTCTCCGGGGAGCTGTTTTTT. This sequence encodes CASSLVSLYDRVSGELFF.

V gene TRBV7-8 combines with J gene TRBJ2-1; TRBD2 agrees at 10 bases. Per germline, CDR1 SGHVS and CDR2 FQNEAQ. The CDR3 extends over 16 amino acids. V lost 1 base, J lost 7 bases, and 7 bases stayed unmatched. The CDR3 sequence is CASSLGPGLAQNEQFF. As DNA, the CDR3 is TGTGCCAGCAGCTTAGGGCCGGGACTAGCGCAAAATGAGCAGTTCTTC. The variable domain in full, with the rest retrieved from reference TRBV7-8 and TRBJ2-1, is GAGVSQSPRYKVAKRGQDVALRCDPISGHVSLFWYQQALGQGPEFLTYFQNEAQLDKSGLPSDRFFAERPEGSVSTLKIQRTQQEDSAVYLCASSLGPGLAQNEQFFGPGTRLTVL.

This clonotype was found many times. The rearrangement links TRBV25-1 to TRBJ2-1; 8 bases map to TRBD1. The germline V gene encodes CDR1 MGHDK and CDR2 SYGVNS. J was trimmed by 4 bases and V by 4 bases; bases with no gene match: 0. The CDR3 extends over 13 amino acids. CDR3 DNA sequence: TGTGCCAGCAGTGGGACAGGGTACAATGAGCAGTTCTTC. Its protein product is CASSGTGYNEQFF.

This clonotype has at least ten counts. V gene TRBV7-9 combines with J gene TRBJ2-1; TRBD2 is a possible D gene (6 bases). V was clipped by 1 base and J by 15 bases, with 13 bases between them. From germline, CDR1 is SEHNR and CDR2 FQNEAQ (reference sequence). The CDR3 covers 12 residues. DNA of the CDR3: TGTGCCAGCAGCTTAGAAGGGCTAGCGCGGTTCTTC. Amino acid sequence: CASSLEGLARFF.

This clonotype turned up a few times. J is TRBJ2-3 and V is TRBV5-1; 14 bases align to TRBD2. Germline-derived CDR1 and CDR2 are SGHRS and YFSETQ. V was clipped by 4 bases and J by 5 bases; unmatched bases: 9. This CDR3 is 17 amino acids long. Here the CDR3 reads CASSLATGLAGVDTQYF. CDR3 DNA: TGCGCCAGCAGCCTCGCAACGGGACTAGCGGGAGTAGATACGCAGTATTTT.

This clonotype was counted ten times or more. The J gene is TRBJ2-3, the V gene TRBV5-1; the D call may be TRBD1 or TRBD2 (5 bases each). With 0 bases removed from V and 6 bases from J, the gap between germline ends came to 14 bases. Germline CDR1 and CDR2: SGHRS and YFSETQ. There are 15 residues in the CDR3. For the CDR3, the DNA is TGCGCCAGCAGCTTGGAGTTGACCGGGACGGATACGCAGTATTTT. This translates into CASSLELTGTDTQYF.

This clonotype has just a few counts. V gene TRBV4-1 combines with J gene TRBJ2-3; 10 positions match TRBD2. V was pared by 7 bases and J by 1 base, with 14 bases of the junction left unmatched. CDR1 MGHRA and CDR2 YSYEKL come from the germline V gene. The CDR3 covers 18 residues. The CDR3 DNA reads TGCGCCAGCACCCTCAGCGGGGGGGCAGGTTTGGGCACAGATACGCAGTATTTT. It specifies CASTLSGGAGLGTDTQYF.

The chain combines TRBV2 with TRBJ2-1, with 8 nucleotides matching TRBD2. Germline loops: CDR1 SNHLY, CDR2 FYNNEI. With V trimmed by 4 bases and J by 4 bases, 21 bases remained unmatched. There are 20 residues in the CDR3. The CDR3 nucleotides read TGTGCCAGCAGTGGGTCCTCGGGGAGCGGGAGCTTCTTAGGATACAATGAGCAGTTCTTC. Protein product: CASSGSSGSGSFLGYNEQFF.

This clonotype was seen more than once but under ten times. This rearrangement joins TRBV5-1 to TRBJ2-3; D gene unclear. The CDR3 has 15 amino acids. Germline V gene sequence: CDR1 SGHRS, CDR2 YFSETQ. V was shortened by 0 bases and J by 2 bases, with 10 bases between the two germline ends. The CDR3 here is CASSLDNTLTDTQYF. The CDR3 region has the DNA TGCGCCAGCAGCTTGGACAATACCCTCACAGATACGCAGTATTTT.

The CDR3 DNA sequence: TGTGCCAGCAGCGCCTCGACAGGGGGCGGACCAGATACGCAGTATTTT. The encoded protein is CASSASTGGGPDTQYF. The chain has TRBV11-2 and TRBJ2-3; 10 bases line up with TRBD1. Unmatched junction bases numbered 9, after V lost 5 bases and J lost 4 bases. CDR3 length: 16 residues. CDR1 and CDR2 from the germline V gene are SGHAT and FQNNGV.

The J gene is TRBJ1-6, the V gene TRBV7-9; 7 bases map to TRBD1. Looked up from germline, CDR1 is SEHNR and CDR2 is FQNEAQ (reference sequence). The ends lost 5 bases at V and 6 bases at J; junction bases unmatched: 7. This CDR3 is 15 amino acids long. This chain's CDR3 is CASSEKTGINSPLHF. CDR3 DNA: TGTGCCAGCAGCGAAAAGACAGGGATTAATTCACCCCTCCACTTT. Full variable domain (outside the CDR3, taken from reference TRBV7-9 and TRBJ1-6): DTGVSQNPRHKITKRGQNVTFRCDPISEHNRLYWYRQTLGQGPEFLTYFQNEAQLEKSRLLSDRFSAERPKGSFSTLEIQRTEQGDSAMYLCASSEKTGINSPLHFGNGTRLTVT.

The CDR3: CASSTGLAETLLYEQYF. The CDR3 DNA is TGCGCCAGCAGCACGGGACTAGCGGAAACCCTACTCTACGAGCAGTACTTC. The V gene is TRBV5-1, the J gene TRBJ2-7; 11 nucleotides line up with TRBD2. The germline gives CDR1 SGHRS, CDR2 YFSETQ. Trimming at V came to 4 bases and at J to 3 bases, leaving 12 bases not matched to a gene. The CDR3 sequence is 17 residues long.

This clonotype has a count of ten or more. The V call is TRBV11-2, the J call TRBJ1-1; the D gene is possibly TRBD1 (5 bases). The CDR3 consists of 18 residues. Germline V gene lookup returns CDR1 SGHAT and CDR2 FQNNGV. The V end lost 5 bases, the J end lost 1 base, and 23 bases lay between the germline ends. Written as DNA, the CDR3 is TGTGCCAGCAGCCATTATGGGAATCGCGGGGGGAGGAACACTGAAGCTTTCTTT. Its translation: CASSHYGNRGGRNTEAFF. Looking up the rest from reference TRBV11-2 and TRBJ1-1 gives the full variable domain: EAGVAQSPRYKIIEKRQSVAFWCNPISGHATLYWYQQILGQGPKLLIQFQNNGVVDDSQLPKDRFSAERLKGVDSTLKIQPAKLEDSAVYLCASSHYGNRGGRNTEAFFGQGTRLTVV.

The CDR3, as DNA: TGTGCCAGCAGGTATAGCGGTTCGAACACCGGGGAGCTGTTTTTT. Protein sequence: CASRYSGSNTGELFF. This sequence joins TRBV7-6 and TRBJ2-2, with a tentative D call TRBD2 (6 bases). V was pared by 6 bases and J by 0 bases, with 11 bases between. Germline values: CDR1 SGHVS, CDR2 FNYEAQ. The CDR3 contains 15 residues.

V usage is TRBV5-5 and J usage is TRBJ1-3, with D possibly TRBD1 on 5 matching bases. Between the trimmed V and J ends, which lost 4 bases and 4 bases, there was a span of 24 bases. The CDR3 spans 18 residues. Germline V lookup: CDR1 SGHKS, CDR2 YYEKEE (reference sequence). The CDR3 here is CASSAQEGRISGGNTIYF. CDR3 nucleotide sequence: TGTGCCAGCAGCGCCCAGGAGGGGAGAATCTCCGGAGGAAACACCATATATTTT.